This section outlines one T cell receptor beta chain sequence together with its context. The data are from a study of blood T cell repertoires in COVID-19. Study-level information: COVID-19 samples, acute and convalescent, were from the United States, Italy and Spain. T cells, B-cell-depleted T cells, or PBMCs provided the cDNA or gDNA that served as material.

In germline, CDR1 is MDHEN, CDR2 SYDVKM. CDR3 length: 13 residues. Deletions cut 5 bases from V and 3 bases from J, with 11 bases between. Per the original methods: Reference gene primer amplification yielded estimated nucleated cell counts. Measured with immunoSEQ multiplex PCR; TCRdb has only the in-frame clones, and not every one. V and J calls and clone size are those listed in that table; D and trimming were worked out from the DNA. The sample shows 110,000 or so clones, 84% of them seen only once. Sequencing was carried out using peripheral blood. The clonotype originates from a woman aged 80 or older with active or convalescent COVID-19. The rearrangement links TRBV28 to TRBJ2-7; D is perhaps TRBD2 (5 bases). CDR3 coding DNA: TGTGCCAGCAGTCTTGGACGGGACTACGAGCAGTACTTC. It translates to CASSLGRDYEQYF.